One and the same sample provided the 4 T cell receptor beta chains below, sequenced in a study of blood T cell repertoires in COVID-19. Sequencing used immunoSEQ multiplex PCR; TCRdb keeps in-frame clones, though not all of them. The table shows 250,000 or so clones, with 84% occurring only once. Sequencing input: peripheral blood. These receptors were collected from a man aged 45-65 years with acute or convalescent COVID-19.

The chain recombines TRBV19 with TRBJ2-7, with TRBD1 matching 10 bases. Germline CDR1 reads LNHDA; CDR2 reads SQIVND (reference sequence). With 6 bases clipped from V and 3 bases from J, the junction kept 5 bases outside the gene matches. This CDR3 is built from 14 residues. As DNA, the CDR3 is TGTGCCAGTAGCGAGGACAGGGGGGTCTACGAGCAGTACTTC. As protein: CASSEDRGVYEQYF.

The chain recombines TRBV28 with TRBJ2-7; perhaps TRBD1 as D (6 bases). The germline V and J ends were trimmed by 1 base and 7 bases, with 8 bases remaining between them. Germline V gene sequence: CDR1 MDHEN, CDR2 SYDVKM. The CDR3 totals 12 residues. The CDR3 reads CASSLSGVEQYF. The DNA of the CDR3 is TGTGCCAGCAGTTTATCAGGGGTTGAGCAGTACTTC.

The CDR3 is CARLKEGDTQYF. For the CDR3, the DNA is TGTGCCAGACTAAAAGAGGGAGATACGCAGTATTTT. The gene calls are TRBV2 and TRBJ2-3, with D possibly TRBD2 on 5 matching bases. Trimming took 9 bases from V and 5 from J, leaving 12 bases between them. The CDR3 runs 12 residues. The V gene's germline CDR1 is SNHLY and CDR2 FYNNEI.

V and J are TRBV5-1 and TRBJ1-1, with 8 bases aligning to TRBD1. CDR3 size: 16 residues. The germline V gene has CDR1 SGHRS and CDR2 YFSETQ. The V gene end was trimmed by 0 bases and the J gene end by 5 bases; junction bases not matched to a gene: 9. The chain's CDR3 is CASSLEAGGLRTEAFF. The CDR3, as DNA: TGCGCCAGCAGCTTGGAGGCAGGGGGCTTGAGGACTGAAGCTTTCTTT.